A single sample is the source of the 25 T cell receptor beta chains below, sequenced in a study of blood T cell repertoires in COVID-19 (dated by TCRdb to 2020 to 2022). The library was generated by the immunoSEQ multiplex PCR assay. The table was pulled from immuneACCESS by TCRdb, which kept in-frame rearrangements only. Such tables lose some clones; where checked, under half of the loss comes from unresolved V genes, and the rest has no known cause. The sample yields about 94,000 clones; over 75% were counted once. The top ten clones comprise 7.4% of the sample. The specimen was peripheral blood. The source is a human donor with acute or convalescent COVID-19. The donor label of this sample is uncertain.

In nucleotides, the CDR3 is TGTGCCAGCAGCCAGAGCGGGGGGGCGATCGAGCAGTACTTC. Its protein product is CASSQSGGAIEQYF. The gene calls are TRBV9 and TRBJ2-7, with 10 bases lining up with TRBD2. In germline, CDR1 is SGDLS, CDR2 YYNGEE. The CDR3 runs to 14 residues. V gave up 4 bases and J gave up 6 bases; unmatched junction bases: 7.

The chain combines TRBV3-1 (or the pseudogene TRBV3-2) with TRBJ1-2; D is unclear. The CDR3 is 15 amino acids. Germline V gene data show CDR1 as LGHDT and CDR2 as YNNKEL (reference sequence). Trimming stripped 2 bases from V and 8 bases from J, with 18 bases between. CDR3 coding DNA: TGTGCCAGCAGCCAATCAATCTGGGAATCGGGGGGCTACACCTTC. Protein: CASSQSIWESGGYTF.

The chain uses TRBV5-8 and TRBJ1-5; TRBD1 is a possible D gene (5 bases). CDR3 length: 14 residues. Trimming removed 7 bases from V and 4 bases from J, with 15 bases in between. From germline, CDR1 is SGHTS and CDR2 YDEGEE. CDR3 sequence (DNA): TGTGCCAGCTCAACGGGGGGGTCGAATCAGCCCCAGCATTTT. It codes for CASSTGGSNQPQHF.

The rearrangement uses TRBV3-1 (or the pseudogene TRBV3-2) and TRBJ1-3, with D hard to call. The germline CDR1 and CDR2 sequences are LGHDT and YNNKEL (reference sequence). V gave up 0 bases and J gave up 2 bases, with 8 bases separating them. The CDR3 is made up of 15 amino acids. CDR3 region: CASSQEIRAGNTIYF. The CDR3 DNA sequence: TGTGCCAGCAGCCAAGAGATCCGGGCTGGAAACACCATATATTTT.

This clone appeared a few times. The chain recombines TRBV12-3 or TRBV12-4 with TRBJ1-2; the match to TRBD1 covers 8 bases. After removal of 6 bases from V and 4 bases from J, the junction contained 4 bases not matched to a gene. This CDR3 has 13 amino acids. This CDR3 reads CASSTGGGYGYTF. CDR3 coding DNA: TGTGCCAGCAGCACAGGGGGAGGCTATGGCTACACCTTC.

V usage is TRBV28 and J usage is TRBJ2-5, with D possibly matching TRBD1 (5 bases). CDR1 is MDHEN, CDR2 SYDVKM, per germline. With 2 bases removed from V and 0 bases from J, the gap between germline ends came to 7 bases. The CDR3 covers 14 residues. CDR3 protein: CASSLPGNQETQYF. DNA for the CDR3: TGTGCCAGCAGTTTACCAGGGAACCAAGAGACCCAGTACTTC.

V usage is TRBV19 and J usage is TRBJ1-2; D may be TRBD1 (6 bases). Trimming removed 5 bases at V and 0 bases at J, with 13 bases between. The CDR3 totals 15 residues. Germline lookup yields CDR1 LNHDA and CDR2 SQIVND (reference sequence). The CDR3 spells CASSPPQGPNYGYTF. For the CDR3, the DNA is TGTGCCAGTAGTCCCCCACAGGGACCTAACTATGGCTACACCTTC.

There are a few counts of this clone. V usage is TRBV2 and J usage is TRBJ2-7, with a tentative D call TRBD1 (6 bases). With 7 bases removed from V and 3 bases from J, the gap between germline ends came to 16 bases. CDR3 size: 14 residues. Germline CDR1 reads SNHLY; CDR2 reads FYNNEI. CDR3 in amino acids: CASNSGQFFYEQYF. The CDR3 DNA sequence: TGTGCCAGCAACTCCGGACAGTTCTTCTACGAGCAGTACTTC. Full variable domain (outside the CDR3, taken from reference TRBV2 and TRBJ2-7): EPEVTQTPSHQVTQMGQEVILRCVPISNHLYFYWYRQILGQKVEFLVSFYNNEISEKSEIFDDQFSVERPDGSNFTLKIRSTKLEDSAMYFCASNSGQFFYEQYFGPGTRLTVT.

V is TRBV7-8 and J is TRBJ1-1; TRBD1 matches at 7 bases. From germline, CDR1 is SGHVS and CDR2 FQNEAQ. Trimming took 1 base from V and 3 from J; bases not matched to a gene: 8. The CDR3 length is 16 residues. CDR3 sequence: CASSLGRQGTDTEAFF. The DNA of the CDR3 is TGTGCCAGCAGCTTAGGCCGACAGGGTACGGACACTGAAGCTTTCTTT.

The chain employs TRBV30 and TRBJ2-3, with D perhaps TRBD2 (6 bases). CDR3 size: 15 residues. Germline CDR1 GTSNPN, CDR2 SVGIG (reference sequence). V shed 5 bases and J shed 3 bases, with 18 bases lying between them. This CDR3 is CAWGAGLARTDTQYF. The CDR3 DNA sequence: TGTGCCTGGGGGGCCGGGCTAGCGAGGACAGATACGCAGTATTTT.

The genes are TRBV3-1 (or the pseudogene TRBV3-2) and TRBJ1-3; no clear D. Germline V gives CDR1 LGHDT, CDR2 YNNKEL (reference sequence). The CDR3 consists of 17 residues. V lost 5 bases, J lost 5 bases, and 22 bases lay in between. The chain's CDR3 is CASSWPSPIYTRNTIYF. CDR3 coding DNA: TGTGCCAGCAGCTGGCCAAGTCCCATTTACACACGAAACACCATATATTTT.

V usage is TRBV6-6 and J usage is TRBJ2-7; TRBD1 is a possible D gene (6 bases). From germline, CDR1 is MNHNY and CDR2 SVGAGI (reference sequence). V dropped 5 bases and J dropped 5 bases, with 13 bases sitting between them. This CDR3 has 13 residues. DNA of the CDR3: TGTGCCAGCAGTACGATACAGGGACACGAGCAGTACTTC. It translates to CASSTIQGHEQYF.

This chain joins TRBV28 and TRBJ2-2, with TRBD1 identical over 9 bases. The V gene's germline CDR1 is MDHEN and CDR2 SYDVKM. The CDR3 totals 16 residues. Germline trimming cut 5 bases from V and 1 base from J; bases unmatched to any gene: 5. The CDR3 coding sequence is TGTGCCAGCAGTCTAACGGGACAGGGGAACACCGGGGAGCTGTTTTTT. This gives the protein CASSLTGQGNTGELFF.

With respect to this clone: This CDR3 is also generated by other DNA sequences in the sample. The chain has TRBV9 and TRBJ1-1; tentative D call: TRBD1 (6 bases). V shed 0 bases and J shed 1 base, with 7 bases lying between them. CDR3 length: 14 residues. Germline values: CDR1 SGDLS, CDR2 YYNGEE. The CDR3 nucleotides read TGTGCCAGCAGCGTAGGGACAGCGAACACTGAAGCTTTCTTT. Amino acids: CASSVGTANTEAFF.

The chain couples TRBV11-2 to TRBJ2-7; D call uncertain. The CDR3 is 11 amino acids. The V and J ends lost 3 bases and 5 bases respectively, with 5 bases between them. Germline values: CDR1 SGHAT, CDR2 FQNNGV. CDR3 sequence: CASSLYNEQYF. The CDR3 nucleotides are TGTGCCAGCAGCTTGTATAACGAGCAGTACTTC.

The J gene is TRBJ2-3, the V gene TRBV6-1; 10 positions agree with TRBD2. Unmatched junction bases numbered 6, after V lost 7 bases and J lost 2 bases. The CDR3 loop spans 15 amino acids. Germline assignment: CDR1 MNHNS and CDR2 SASEGT. The CDR3 spells CASTLSGGNTDTQYF. The CDR3 bases are TGTGCCAGCACCCTTAGCGGGGGGAACACAGATACGCAGTATTTT.

V gene TRBV29-1 combines with J gene TRBJ1-1; tentatively, D is TRBD1 (6 bases). Trimming removed 7 bases from V and 6 bases from J, with 18 bases in between. The CDR3 has 13 amino acids. Germline CDR1 and CDR2: SQVTM and ANQGSEA. CDR3 loop: CSARTPGQSEAFF. In DNA form, the CDR3 reads TGCAGCGCACGAACTCCAGGACAGTCTGAAGCTTTCTTT.

This clone was detected only a few times. The chain is built from TRBV6-6 and TRBJ2-2; 7 bases match TRBD1. The CDR3 spans 13 residues. The germline CDR1 and CDR2 sequences are MNHNY and SVGAGI (reference sequence). V dropped 5 bases and J dropped 6; count of bases not matched to a gene: 3. The CDR3 loop reads CASSPGGPGELFF. The CDR3 DNA is TGTGCCAGCAGTCCAGGGGGTCCCGGGGAGCTGTTTTTT.

This clone showed up just once. This sequence joins TRBV11-2 and TRBJ2-7, with a possible D match to TRBD1 (6 bases). CDR3 length: 14 residues. CDR1 and CDR2 from the germline V gene are SGHAT and FQNNGV. V lost 2 bases and J 6 bases, leaving 14 bases between the germline ends. CDR3 sequence (DNA): TGTGCCAGCAGCTTATTGGCAGGGGTTAGCGAGCAGTACTTC. Protein product: CASSLLAGVSEQYF.

The gene calls are TRBV6-6 and TRBJ2-1; perhaps TRBD1 as D (5 bases). The CDR3 is 13 residues long. CDR1 is MNHNY, CDR2 SVGAGI, per germline (reference sequence). Deletions cut 0 bases from V and 6 bases from J, with 6 bases between. Written as DNA, the CDR3 is TGTGCCAGCAGTTACTCGACAGCCAATGAGCAGTTCTTC. It translates to CASSYSTANEQFF.

This chain joins TRBV7-3 and TRBJ2-3, with 10 positions matching TRBD2. Trimming took 1 base from V and 3 from J; bases not matched to a gene: 1. The V gene's germline CDR1 is SGHTA and CDR2 FQGTGA. CDR3 size: 15 residues. CDR3 amino acids: CASSLIAGGTDTQYF. In nucleotides, the CDR3 is TGTGCCAGCAGCTTAATAGCGGGGGGTACAGATACGCAGTATTTT.

The J gene is TRBJ2-1, the V gene TRBV30, with 7 nucleotides matching TRBD1. CDR3 length equals 15 residues. Germline CDR1 reads GTSNPN; CDR2 reads SVGIG (reference sequence). Trimming cost V 2 bases and J 7 bases; bases outside gene matches: 11. As DNA, the CDR3 is TGTGCCTGGAGTCCCGTACAGGGGCTGGGGAATGAGCAGTTCTTC. Translating it yields CAWSPVQGLGNEQFF.

This chain joins TRBV7-3 and TRBJ1-1, with D unresolved. CDR1 and CDR2 (germline): SGHTA, FQGTGA. CDR3 length: 14 residues. V was shortened by 0 bases and J by 5 bases, with 10 bases between the two germline ends. The CDR3 region is CASSLTQAGTEAFF. CDR3 nucleotides: TGTGCCAGCAGCTTAACGCAGGCTGGAACTGAAGCTTTCTTT. Full variable domain (rest looked up from reference TRBV7-3 and TRBJ1-1): GAGVSQTPSNKVTEKGKYVELRCDPISGHTALYWYRQSLGQGPEFLIYFQGTGAADDSGLPNDRFFAVRPEGSVSTLKIQRTERGDSAVYLCASSLTQAGTEAFFGQGTRLTVV.

The table lists this clone with a few counts. This chain uses TRBV7-9 with TRBJ1-5; no clear D. Germline V gene sequence: CDR1 SEHNR, CDR2 FQNEAQ (reference sequence). This CDR3 comprises 13 residues. V was trimmed by 1 base and J by 5 bases, leaving 6 bases between them. CDR3 sequence (DNA): TGTGCCAGCAGCTTAGAGAGAGATCAGCCCCAGCATTTT. Translating it yields CASSLERDQPQHF.

The J gene is TRBJ1-1, the V gene TRBV3-1 (or the pseudogene TRBV3-2); 7 nucleotides match TRBD1. The length of the CDR3 is 14 residues. Germline-derived CDR1 and CDR2 are LGHDT and YNNKEL (reference sequence). V lost 4 bases and J lost 7; bases outside the gene matches: 9. CDR3 nucleotide sequence: TGTGCCAGCAGCCTCAGACAGGGAGCGAATGAAGCTTTCTTT. Amino acid sequence: CASSLRQGANEAFF.